This T cell receptor beta chain derives from a study of CD8 T cells in ankylosing spondylitis. Study results and limitations: The authors found the disease-linked clones to be CD8+ and relatively rare in peripheral blood. A subset of motif variants has previously been described in the synovial fluid and blood of reactive arthritis. Reported data indicate significant enrichment of disease-linked clones within matched ankylosing spondylitis synovial fluid.

Germline V gene lookup returns CDR1 SGHDT and CDR2 YYEEEE. Trimming shortened V by 5 bases and J by 3 bases, and 12 bases separated the two germline ends. The length of the CDR3 is 13 residues. In this sample, this clonotype turned up many times. Its target is unknown. Quantitative molecular-barcoded 5'-RACE generated the TCR beta libraries. Each CDR3 protein gets one entry after TCRdb re-called the 5' RACE reads with MiXCR. The sample has fewer than 350,000 distinct CDR3 sequences, under 14% seen once. The gene calls are TRBV5-6 and TRBJ2-7; D assignment may be TRBD1 or TRBD2 (5 bases each). The receptor was derived from a female donor with ankylosing spondylitis or in good health (not recorded which). Material: blood, either unsorted or a sorted T cell fraction (not recorded which). The DNA of the CDR3 is TGTGCCAGCAGTCCGGGACGGAACTACGAGCAGTACTTC. This sequence encodes CASSPGRNYEQYF.